The T cell receptor beta chain described here comes from a study of HIV-infected patients and healthy controls. TCRdb processed the 5' RACE reads anew with MiXCR; each CDR3 protein has one entry. Of over 55,000 distinct CDR3 sequences listed, about a sixth were seen once; the top ten hold 5.5% to 7%. Germline CDR1 KGHDR, CDR2 SFDVKD. Trimming removed 7 bases at V and 6 bases at J, with 9 bases between. The CDR3 consists of 12 residues. The rearrangement joins TRBV24-1 to TRBJ2-1, with D perhaps assigned TRBD1 or TRBD2 (5 bases each). The sequenced sample consisted of CD4+ T cells from blood. The sequence came from a human donor in good health. CDR3 residues: CATRGDSNEQFF. CDR3 nucleotides: TGTGCCACCAGGGGGGATAGCAATGAGCAGTTCTTC.